The T cell receptor (beta chain) described here comes from a study of cytomegalovirus exposure and HLA in healthy donors. The study ran its PCR with 60 Vbeta and 13 Jbeta primers. Per the authors' pipeline: A later analysis counted 65 million to 90 million unique TCR beta chains, some 11 million shared. Some clones are missing from TCRdb's copy, which holds only in-frame ones; the method was immunoSEQ multiplex PCR. Clonal size and the V and J genes are those of that table, whereas D and trimming came from the DNA. Of fewer than 250,000 clones in the sample, around 90% were seen once. With 1 base removed from V and 0 bases from J, the gap between germline ends came to 7 bases. The length of the CDR3 is 14 residues. Per the germline V gene, CDR1 is LNHDA and CDR2 is SQIVND (reference sequence).

The chain uses TRBV19 and TRBJ2-7; D unresolved. The clonotype comes from a boy younger than 10 in good health and CMV-seronegative. The sequenced sample consisted of PBMCs. The CDR3 spells CASSIAPSSYEQYF. The CDR3 coding sequence is TGTGCCAGTAGTATAGCCCCGAGCTCCTACGAGCAGTACTTC.